The clone carrying this T cell receptor (beta chain) turned up a few times. Its target is unknown. MiXCR was run by TCRdb on the 5' RACE reads, yielding one entry per CDR3 protein. Here the sample spans roughly 130,000 distinct CDR3 sequences, roughly 13% being singletons. This CDR3 has 14 residues. Trimming cost V 2 bases and J 0 bases, with 8 bases left between them. Germline lookup yields CDR1 LGHDT and CDR2 YNNKEL (reference sequence). These data originate in a study of CD8 T cells in ankylosing spondylitis. Study-level findings and limits: There were earlier reports of some motif variants in reactive arthritis synovial fluid and blood. It was reported that disease-linked clones were significantly enriched in matched ankylosing spondylitis synovial fluid.

The chain uses TRBV3-1 and TRBJ2-7, with D possibly TRBD1 on 5 matching bases. The TCR originated in a female donor with ankylosing spondylitis or in good health (not recorded which). Specimen: blood, either unsorted or a sorted T cell fraction (not recorded which). DNA of the CDR3: TGTGCCAGCAGCCAACGACAGTACTCCTACGAGCAGTACTTC. Translated: CASSQRQYSYEQYF.